The 12 T cell receptor beta chains presented below share a single source sample, sequenced in a study of blood T cells in healthy people across ages. With a J-beta primer mix and a sample-barcoded 5' primer, a second PCR ran about 7 to 12 cycles. TCRdb itself ran the 5' RACE reads through MiXCR, one entry per CDR3 protein. The sample yields approximately 850,000 distinct CDR3 sequences, 58% seen once. Sequenced material: blood. The origin of the receptors is a man in his thirties or forties in good health.

The chain links TRBV7-3 to TRBJ2-1; perhaps TRBD2 as D (6 bases). V was shortened by 0 bases and J by 2 bases, with 11 bases between the two germline ends. Germline V lookup: CDR1 SGHTA, CDR2 FQGTGA. This CDR3 contains 16 residues. CDR3 residues: CASSLTSGAAYNEQFF. DNA for the CDR3: TGTGCCAGCAGCTTAACTAGCGGCGCGGCCTACAATGAGCAGTTCTTC.

The rearrangement links TRBV11-2 to TRBJ1-2; TRBD1 agrees at 7 bases. V lost 5 bases and J lost 4; bases outside the gene matches: 10. The CDR3 runs 15 residues. Germline CDR1 reads SGHAT; CDR2 reads FQNNGV. The CDR3 is CASSLTGPAGYGYTF. The CDR3 DNA follows: TGTGCCAGCAGCCTGACAGGGCCCGCTGGCTATGGCTACACCTTC.

This clonotype was observed a few times. The gene calls are TRBV28 and TRBJ2-1, with D perhaps matching TRBD1 or TRBD2 (5 bases each). The germline V and J ends were trimmed by 3 bases and 0 bases, with 9 bases remaining between them. The CDR3 consists of 15 residues. Per the germline V gene, CDR1 is MDHEN and CDR2 is SYDVKM. This CDR3 reads CASSFAGSSYNEQFF. CDR3 in DNA: TGTGCCAGCAGTTTTGCAGGGAGCTCCTACAATGAGCAGTTCTTC. The whole variable domain, remainder taken from reference TRBV28 and TRBJ2-1, is DVKVTQSSRYLVKRTGEKVFLECVQDMDHENMFWYRQDPGLGLRLIYFSYDVKMKEKGDIPEGYSVSREKKERFSLILESASTNQTSMYLCASSFAGSSYNEQFFGPGTRLTVL.

V and J are TRBV2 and TRBJ2-7; TRBD1 matches at 8 bases. With V trimmed by 6 bases and J by 3 bases, 7 bases remained unmatched. This CDR3 contains 14 residues. The germline V gene encodes CDR1 SNHLY and CDR2 FYNNEI. CDR3 in DNA: TGTGCCAGCAGCATGGGACAGGAAGTCTACGAGCAGTACTTC. Translation gives CASSMGQEVYEQYF. Combining the CDR3 with reference TRBV2 and TRBJ2-7 gives the whole variable domain EPEVTQTPSHQVTQMGQEVILRCVPISNHLYFYWYRQILGQKVEFLVSFYNNEISEKSEIFDDQFSVERPDGSNFTLKIRSTKLEDSAMYFCASSMGQEVYEQYFGPGTRLTVT.

This chain joins TRBV12-3 or TRBV12-4 and TRBJ2-3; either TRBD1 or TRBD2 may supply D (5 bases each). V was clipped by 8 bases and J by 2 bases, with 17 bases between them. This CDR3 contains 15 residues. CDR3 DNA sequence: TGTGCCAGCGATGGGGGTCGTAGATTCACAGATACGCAGTATTTT. Encoded protein: CASDGGRRFTDTQYF.

The V and J genes are TRBV25-1 and TRBJ2-7, with a possible D match to TRBD1 (6 bases). The germline V and J ends were trimmed by 3 bases and 3 bases, with 21 bases remaining between them. Looked up from germline, CDR1 is MGHDK and CDR2 is SYGVNS. CDR3 length: 17 amino acids. This CDR3 is CASSEGGEGDKVYEQYF. CDR3 bases: TGTGCCAGCAGTGAGGGCGGCGAGGGGGATAAAGTCTACGAGCAGTACTTC.

The rearrangement links TRBV6-5 to TRBJ1-1; perhaps TRBD1 as D (6 bases). The CDR3 spans 16 residues. V lost 2 bases and J 1 base, leaving 14 bases between the germline ends. Germline CDR1 and CDR2: MNHEY and SVGAGI. The CDR3 here is CASSYDRTVWNTEAFF. In DNA, the CDR3 is TGTGCCAGCAGTTACGACAGGACAGTATGGAACACTGAAGCTTTCTTT.

This clonotype was seen a handful of times. The CDR3 sequence: CSPPWVRETQYF. CDR3 DNA: TGCAGCCCCCCGTGGGTTAGAGAGACCCAGTACTTC. The V gene is TRBV29-1, the J gene TRBJ2-5; no clear D. Per germline, CDR1 SQVTM and CDR2 ANQGSEA. The V end lost 8 bases, the J end lost 4 bases, and 14 bases lay between the germline ends. CDR3 size: 12 residues.

The gene calls are TRBV19 and TRBJ2-6, with unresolved D. Germline V gives CDR1 LNHDA, CDR2 SQIVND (reference sequence). This CDR3 is 16 amino acids long. The CDR3 DNA sequence: TGTGGCGACCCAAAGACCGGTGGCTCAGGGGCCAACGTCCTGACTTTC. Translating gives CGDPKTGGSGANVLTF.

V and J are TRBV20-1 and TRBJ2-7; D remains ambiguous. The CDR3 covers 15 residues. Germline lookup yields CDR1 DFQATT and CDR2 SNEGSKA (reference sequence). V lost 4 bases and J lost 0, with 16 bases in between. CDR3 nucleotides: TGCAGTGCTAAGAACCTGGCGGAACCCTCCTACGAGCAGTACTTC. Translated: CSAKNLAEPSYEQYF.

This clonotype was counted between two and nine times. V gene TRBV4-2 combines with J gene TRBJ2-6; D uncertain. Looked up from germline, CDR1 is LGHNA and CDR2 is YNFKEQ. This CDR3 region has 15 residues. V was pared by 4 bases and J by 0 bases, with 7 bases between. The CDR3 loop reads CASSRTGSGANVLTF. The DNA for the CDR3 is TGTGCCAGCAGCCGAACGGGCTCTGGGGCCAACGTCCTGACTTTC.

The rearrangement joins TRBV21-1 to TRBJ2-5; the table calls TRBD1, which could not be checked here. TRBV21-1 is annotated as a pseudogene. The CDR3 sequence is 16 residues long. The CDR3 nucleotides read TGTGCCAGCAGCCTTTGGATGTCGGGAACGCAAGAGACCCAGTACTTC. The encoded protein is CASSLWMSGTQETQYF.